Shown below are 32 T cell receptor beta chains from a single sample sequenced in a study of human T cells and chemical hapten exposure. TCRdb itself ran the RACE reads through MiXCR, one entry per CDR3 protein. The top ten hold around 1.4% of the sample, which has about 140,000 distinct CDR3 sequences, 10% to 15% seen once. The time point: patch test 2, 6 weeks after DPC sensitization. Treatment denoted: therapeutic diphenylcyclopropenone sensitization with weekly scalp DPC. Sequencing was performed on whole blood, taken in connection with sensitization to the hapten diphenylcyclopropenone (DPC). These receptors were collected from a woman in her fifties or sixties with alopecia areata. Some clones in this sample may be carry-over from other donors' samples.

This clonotype has ten or more counts. Here the CDR3 reads CASRDEGSGEQYF. Here the CDR3 DNA reads TGCGCCAGCAGGGACGAGGGATCGGGCGAGCAGTACTTC. This chain connects TRBV4-1 to TRBJ2-7; D may be TRBD2 (5 bases). The CDR3 is 13 residues long. The V gene's germline CDR1 is MGHRA and CDR2 YSYEKL. Between the trimmed V and J ends, which lost 6 bases and 6 bases, there was a span of 15 bases.

V gene TRBV29-1 combines with J gene TRBJ1-2; D is undetermined. The V gene's germline CDR1 is SQVTM and CDR2 ANQGSEA. V dropped 5 bases and J dropped 8 bases, with 15 bases sitting between them. This CDR3 contains 12 residues. For the CDR3, the DNA is TGCAGCGTTACCTACTCCAGTAGGGGCTACACCTTC. This encodes CSVTYSSRGYTF. Using reference TRBV29-1 and TRBJ1-2 for the parts outside the CDR3, the full variable domain is SAVISQKPSRDICQRGTSLTIQCQVDSQVTMMFWYRQQPGQSLTLIATANQGSEATYESGFVIDKFPISRPNLTFSTLTVSNMSPEDSSIYLCSVTYSSRGYTFGSGTRLTVV.

In this sample, this clonotype turned up a few times. The chain has TRBV30 and TRBJ2-4, with D perhaps assigned TRBD1 or TRBD2 (5 bases each). The germline V gene has CDR1 GTSNPN and CDR2 SVGIG (reference sequence). The CDR3 runs to 13 residues. The germline V and J ends were trimmed by 1 base and 6 bases, with 10 bases remaining between them. Here the CDR3 reads CAWSASGGNIQYF. Written as DNA, the CDR3 is TGTGCCTGGAGTGCGTCTGGGGGAAACATTCAGTACTTC.

The rearrangement uses TRBV7-2 and TRBJ1-5; possible D gene TRBD1, 6 bases. Trimming removed 7 bases from V and 9 bases from J, with 28 bases in between. This CDR3 has 17 residues. Germline V gene data show CDR1 as SGHTA and CDR2 as FQGNSA. The chain's CDR3 is CASTITRSPGTRGPQHF. CDR3 bases: TGTGCCAGCACCATTACCCGATCTCCCGGGACAAGGGGGCCCCAGCATTTT.

The chain couples TRBV5-1 to TRBJ2-3; D remains unclear. Trimming pared 7 bases from V and 4 bases from J, leaving 16 bases between. Looked up from germline, CDR1 is SGHRS and CDR2 is YFSETQ. This CDR3 comprises 14 residues. The CDR3 DNA follows: TGCGCCAGCGGCCGCTTGGAAGCCCCAGATACGCAGTATTTT. Residues: CASGRLEAPDTQYF.

V is TRBV3-1 and J is TRBJ2-7, with a weak D call TRBD2 (5 bases). CDR3 length equals 14 residues. The V end was cut by 1 base, the J end by 5 bases, with 12 bases between. Germline assignment: CDR1 LGHDT and CDR2 YNNKEL (reference sequence). The CDR3 DNA reads TGTGCCAGCAGCCAAGGGCTAGCCCAAAACGAGCAGTACTTC. Translation: CASSQGLAQNEQYF.

This rearrangement joins TRBV4-3 to TRBJ2-1; 9 bases are a match to TRBD2. With V trimmed by 0 bases and J by 1 base, 4 bases remained unmatched. Germline loops: CDR1 LGHNA, CDR2 YSLEER. The CDR3 runs to 17 residues. The CDR3 spells CASSQDASGDSYNEQFF. Here the CDR3 DNA reads TGCGCCAGCAGCCAAGATGCTAGCGGGGATTCCTACAATGAGCAGTTCTTC.

This clonotype occurred many times. The chain uses TRBV6-2 or TRBV6-3 and TRBJ2-7, with 10 bases lining up with TRBD1. The junction had 7 bases not matched to a gene; V was cut back by 6 bases and J by 5 bases. From germline, CDR1 is MNHEY and CDR2 SVGEGT. CDR3 length equals 14 residues. CDR3 loop: CASRSGTGADEQYF. In DNA form, the CDR3 reads TGTGCCAGCAGATCCGGGACAGGGGCCGACGAGCAGTACTTC.

The rearrangement joins TRBV4-1 to TRBJ1-1; D remains unclear. The V and J ends lost 0 bases and 1 base respectively, with 9 bases between them. The CDR3 contains 15 residues. The germline V gene has CDR1 MGHRA and CDR2 YSYEKL. The CDR3 spells CASSQDRAANTEAFF. CDR3 DNA sequence: TGCGCCAGCAGCCAAGATCGGGCAGCGAACACTGAAGCTTTCTTT.

The J gene is TRBJ2-5, the V gene TRBV7-2, with TRBD2 as a possible D gene (6 bases). The V end lost 1 base, the J end lost 6 bases, and 15 bases lay between the germline ends. The V gene's germline CDR1 is SGHTA and CDR2 FQGNSA. The CDR3 has 15 amino acids. This CDR3 is CASSLDRGTTKTQYF. CDR3 DNA sequence: TGTGCCAGCAGCTTAGATCGGGGGACCACGAAGACCCAGTACTTC.

The chain recombines TRBV5-5 with TRBJ2-7; 8 bases fit TRBD1. J gave up 4 bases and V 4 bases, and 7 bases lay outside the gene matches. The CDR3 is made up of 14 amino acids. Germline-derived CDR1 and CDR2 are SGHKS and YYEKEE (reference sequence). The CDR3 nucleotides read TGTGCCAGCAGCCGGATAGGACAGGGTTACGAGCAGTACTTC. Protein: CASSRIGQGYEQYF.

This chain joins TRBV29-1 and TRBJ2-5; D remains unclear. V was trimmed by 4 bases and J by 1 base, leaving 7 bases between them. The CDR3 covers 12 residues. CDR1 is SQVTM, CDR2 ANQGSEA, per germline. The CDR3 sequence: CSVGPAQETQYF. In DNA, the CDR3 is TGCAGCGTTGGTCCAGCCCAAGAGACCCAGTACTTC.

The chain has TRBV11-2 and TRBJ2-5, with TRBD2 matching 9 bases. The J segment lost 5 bases and the V segment lost 6 bases, leaving 4 bases of the junction unmatched. Germline CDR1 is SGHAT and CDR2 is FQNNGV. The CDR3 runs 13 residues. CDR3 sequence: CASRNSGSETQYF. The CDR3 DNA is TGTGCCAGCAGAAATAGCGGGAGTGAGACCCAGTACTTC. Full variable domain (rest looked up from reference TRBV11-2 and TRBJ2-5): EAGVAQSPRYKIIEKRQSVAFWCNPISGHATLYWYQQILGQGPKLLIQFQNNGVVDDSQLPKDRFSAERLKGVDSTLKIQPAKLEDSAVYLCASRNSGSETQYFGPGTRLLVL.

Note on this clonotype: A much larger clone lies one base from this, so it may be a read error. The chain employs TRBV7-3 and TRBJ2-2, with TRBD1 identical over 8 bases. The CDR3 runs 14 residues. J was trimmed by 3 bases and V by 3 bases; bases with no gene match: 0. Germline V gene sequence: CDR1 SGHTA, CDR2 FQGTGA. The CDR3 spells CASSLTGDTGELFF. CDR3 coding DNA: TGTGCCAGCAGCTTGACAGGGGACACCGGGGAGCTGTTTTTT.

This clonotype was found many times. V gene TRBV10-3 combines with J gene TRBJ1-5; D is unclear. Trimming shortened V by 11 bases and J by 0 bases, and 14 bases separated the two germline ends. The CDR3 consists of 14 residues. Germline V CDR1 and CDR2: ENHRY, SYGVKD. This CDR3 is CASSSVNSNQPQHF. Written as DNA, the CDR3 is TGTGCCTCTTCGAGCGTGAATAGCAATCAGCCCCAGCATTTT.

This rearrangement joins TRBV6-1 to TRBJ1-1; the D gene is possibly TRBD1 (5 bases). Trimming shortened V by 4 bases and J by 10 bases, and 16 bases separated the two germline ends. CDR3 length: 13 residues. Germline V lookup: CDR1 MNHNS, CDR2 SASEGT. The CDR3 DNA is TGTGCCAGCAGTGCCGGACAATTTCCAAGAGCTTTCTTT. Protein sequence: CASSAGQFPRAFF.

This clonotype was observed a few times. V usage is TRBV28 and J usage is TRBJ2-7, with D possibly TRBD2 on 5 matching bases. The CDR3 runs 15 residues. V shed 1 base and J shed 2 bases, with 12 bases lying between them. Germline V gives CDR1 MDHEN, CDR2 SYDVKM. As DNA, the CDR3 is TGTGCCAGCAGTTTATCGGGATTAGGCCCCTACGAGCAGTACTTC. This encodes CASSLSGLGPYEQYF.

V gene TRBV7-3 combines with J gene TRBJ2-7, with D maybe TRBD1 (6 bases). There are 16 residues in the CDR3. V lost 6 bases to trimming and J lost 0 bases, with 18 bases between them. The germline V gene has CDR1 SGHTA and CDR2 FQGTGA. The CDR3 DNA follows: TGTGCCAGCAGATGTGGATCCCGGGACAACTCCTACGAGCAGTACTTC. Translating it yields CASRCGSRDNSYEQYF.

This clonotype showed up just once. The chain is built from TRBV27 and TRBJ2-7; D is possibly TRBD1 (5 bases). Germline CDR1 is MNHEY and CDR2 is SMNVEV (reference sequence). V dropped 8 bases and J dropped 2 bases, with 16 bases sitting between them. The CDR3 covers 14 residues. As DNA, the CDR3 is TGTGCCAGCTCCGCCCATTGGGGCCCCTACGAGCAGTACTTC. It translates to CASSAHWGPYEQYF.

This chain joins TRBV4-2 and TRBJ2-3; D is ambiguous. There are 17 residues in the CDR3. Germline V lookup: CDR1 LGHNA, CDR2 YNFKEQ. Deletions cut 0 bases from V and 6 bases from J, with 19 bases between. Here the CDR3 DNA reads TGTGCCAGCAGCCAAGATAGGCTGGCTACCTTCGGGGATACGCAGTATTTT. It encodes CASSQDRLATFGDTQYF.

This clonotype was observed a handful of times. The gene calls are TRBV11-3 and TRBJ2-1; 14 positions match TRBD2. The CDR3 contains 15 residues. Germline V gene lookup returns CDR1 SGHNT and CDR2 YENEEA. The trim removed 5 bases at V and 10 bases at J, leaving 7 bases unmatched. This CDR3 reads CASSLGLAGVGEQFF. The CDR3 region has the DNA TGTGCCAGCAGCCTGGGACTAGCGGGAGTCGGGGAGCAGTTCTTC.

This clonotype was detected only a few times. The genes are TRBV7-6 and TRBJ2-3; 10 bases agree with TRBD2. This CDR3 comprises 15 residues. The V gene end was trimmed by 3 bases and the J gene end by 3 bases; junction bases not matched to a gene: 3. Germline loops: CDR1 SGHVS, CDR2 FNYEAQ. CDR3 protein: CASSLSAGGTDTQYF. In DNA, the CDR3 is TGTGCCAGCAGCTTGTCAGCGGGAGGGACAGATACGCAGTATTTT.

This clonotype was detected ten times or more. The V gene is TRBV12-3 or TRBV12-4, the J gene TRBJ1-5, with unresolved D. V dropped 4 bases and J dropped 9 bases, with 16 bases sitting between them. The CDR3 has 14 amino acids. CDR3 nucleotide sequence: TGTGCCAGCAGTTCACCCGGCGGGTCGGGGCCCCAGCATTTT. Protein sequence: CASSSPGGSGPQHF.

The chain links TRBV10-3 to TRBJ2-7; D is possibly TRBD2 (6 bases). Trimming left V 3 bases short and J 0 bases short, with 15 bases between. Per germline, CDR1 ENHRY and CDR2 SYGVKD. This CDR3 is 16 amino acids long. DNA for the CDR3: TGTGCCATCAGTGACCAGGTCCGGGGGAGCTCCTACGAGCAGTACTTC. Translation: CAISDQVRGSSYEQYF.

This clonotype showed up just a few times. The chain joins TRBV7-9 to TRBJ2-5; 9 bases are shared with TRBD2. Germline CDR1 and CDR2: SEHNR and FQNEAQ (reference sequence). The ends lost 7 bases at V and 4 bases at J; junction bases unmatched: 4. This CDR3 has 13 amino acids. As DNA, the CDR3 is TGTGCCAGCAACGTAGCGGGAGCAGAGACCCAGTACTTC. It encodes CASNVAGAETQYF.

This clonotype appeared a few times. This rearrangement joins TRBV5-1 to TRBJ2-5; TRBD2 agrees at 7 bases. With V trimmed by 0 bases and J by 1 base, 3 bases remained unmatched. CDR1 and CDR2 (germline): SGHRS, YFSETQ. The CDR3 length is 15 residues. CDR3 sequence: CASSLEAGPQETQYF. CDR3 nucleotides: TGCGCCAGCAGCTTGGAAGCGGGACCCCAAGAGACCCAGTACTTC.

At least ten counts were recorded for this clonotype. The genes are TRBV29-1 and TRBJ2-3; D unclear. Deletions cut 4 bases from V and 0 bases from J, with 5 bases between. This CDR3 is 12 amino acids long. Germline V gene lookup returns CDR1 SQVTM and CDR2 ANQGSEA. The CDR3 sequence is CSVVVSTDTQYF. DNA of the CDR3: TGCAGCGTTGTAGTCAGCACAGATACGCAGTATTTT.

The rearrangement uses TRBV11-3 and TRBJ2-1; 8 bases line up with TRBD1. This CDR3 is 14 amino acids long. From germline, CDR1 is SGHNT and CDR2 YENEEA. The J segment lost 5 bases and the V segment lost 5 bases, leaving 5 bases of the junction unmatched. CDR3 region: CASSAGGANNEQFF. The CDR3 DNA is TGTGCCAGCAGCGCAGGGGGCGCAAACAATGAGCAGTTCTTC.

The sample holds many counts of this clonotype. The chain joins TRBV28 to TRBJ2-3, with 13 bases matching TRBD2. V gave up 5 bases and J gave up 7 bases; unmatched junction bases: 12. From germline, CDR1 is MDHEN and CDR2 SYDVKM. This CDR3 has 17 residues. CDR3 DNA sequence: TGTGCCAGCAGTCCGCACCGGACTAGCGGGAGTGGAAATACGCAGTATTTT. This gives the protein CASSPHRTSGSGNTQYF. The full variable domain, in which reference TRBV28 and TRBJ2-3 provide the parts outside the CDR3, is DVKVTQSSRYLVKRTGEKVFLECVQDMDHENMFWYRQDPGLGLRLIYFSYDVKMKEKGDIPEGYSVSREKKERFSLILESASTNQTSMYLCASSPHRTSGSGNTQYFGPGTRLTVL.

This chain links TRBV2 with TRBJ1-2, with 7 bases lining up with TRBD1. V lost 7 bases, J lost 0 bases, and 5 bases stayed unmatched. CDR3 length equals 14 residues. Germline assignment: CDR1 SNHLY and CDR2 FYNNEI. DNA for the CDR3: TGTGCCAGCATCCACAGGGGATCTAACTATGGCTACACCTTC. Amino acids: CASIHRGSNYGYTF. Full variable domain (missing parts from reference TRBV2 and TRBJ1-2): EPEVTQTPSHQVTQMGQEVILRCVPISNHLYFYWYRQILGQKVEFLVSFYNNEISEKSEIFDDQFSVERPDGSNFTLKIRSTKLEDSAMYFCASIHRGSNYGYTFGSGTRLTVV.

The chain's CDR3 is CASRTWGVETQYF. The CDR3 region has the DNA TGTGCCAGCAGGACCTGGGGCGTAGAGACCCAGTACTTC. The rearrangement links TRBV7-9 to TRBJ2-5, with D perhaps TRBD1 (5 bases). V was shortened by 6 bases and J by 4 bases, with 12 bases between the two germline ends. Germline V gene sequence: CDR1 SEHNR, CDR2 FQNEAQ (reference sequence). The CDR3 runs 13 residues.

This clonotype was seen many times. V usage is TRBV24-1 and J usage is TRBJ2-6; 9 positions agree with TRBD1. Germline values: CDR1 KGHDR, CDR2 SFDVKD. This CDR3 contains 18 residues. V dropped 2 bases and J dropped 1; count of bases not matched to a gene: 5. The DNA for the CDR3 is TGTGCCACCAGTGATTCCGACAGGGGGAAGTCTGGGGCCAACGTCCTGACTTTC. It specifies CATSDSDRGKSGANVLTF.